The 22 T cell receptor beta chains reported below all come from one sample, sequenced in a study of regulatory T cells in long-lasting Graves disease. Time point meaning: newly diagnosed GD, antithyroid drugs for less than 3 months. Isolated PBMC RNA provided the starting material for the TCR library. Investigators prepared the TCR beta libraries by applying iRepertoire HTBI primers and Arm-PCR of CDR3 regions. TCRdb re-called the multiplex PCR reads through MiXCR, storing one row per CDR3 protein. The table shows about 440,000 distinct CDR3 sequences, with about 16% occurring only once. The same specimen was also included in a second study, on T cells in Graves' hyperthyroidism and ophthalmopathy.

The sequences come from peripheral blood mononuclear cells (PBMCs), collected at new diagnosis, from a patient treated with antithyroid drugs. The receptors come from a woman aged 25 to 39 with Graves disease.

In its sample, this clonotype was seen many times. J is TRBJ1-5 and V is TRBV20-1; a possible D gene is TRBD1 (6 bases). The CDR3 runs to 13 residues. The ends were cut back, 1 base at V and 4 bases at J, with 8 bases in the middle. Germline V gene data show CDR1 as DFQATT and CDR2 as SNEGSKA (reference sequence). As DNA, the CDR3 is TGCAGTGCTAGAGGGACAGCAAATCAGCCCCAGCATTTT. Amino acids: CSARGTANQPQHF.

Here the CDR3 reads CASSVRGTGGNQPQHF. In DNA form, the CDR3 reads TGTGCCAGTAGCGTACGAGGGACAGGAGGCAATCAGCCCCAGCATTTT. The chain is built from TRBV19 and TRBJ1-5, with 8 bases that match TRBD1. This CDR3 is 16 amino acids long. J gave up 2 bases and V 6 bases, and 9 bases lay outside the gene matches. Germline CDR1 LNHDA, CDR2 SQIVND (reference sequence).

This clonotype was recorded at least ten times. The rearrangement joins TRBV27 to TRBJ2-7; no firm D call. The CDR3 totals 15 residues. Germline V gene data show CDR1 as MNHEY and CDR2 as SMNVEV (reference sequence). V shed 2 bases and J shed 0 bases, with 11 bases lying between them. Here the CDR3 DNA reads TGTGCCAGCAGTTTAGGACGGTTGAACTCCTACGAGCAGTACTTC. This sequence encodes CASSLGRLNSYEQYF.

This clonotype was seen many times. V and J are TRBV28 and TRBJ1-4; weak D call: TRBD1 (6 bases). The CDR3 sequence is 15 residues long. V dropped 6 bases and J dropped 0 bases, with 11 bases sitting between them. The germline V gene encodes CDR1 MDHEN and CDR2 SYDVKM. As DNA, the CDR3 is TGTGCCAGCAGCCGACAGGTTACAACTAATGAAAAACTGTTTTTT. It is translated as CASSRQVTTNEKLFF.

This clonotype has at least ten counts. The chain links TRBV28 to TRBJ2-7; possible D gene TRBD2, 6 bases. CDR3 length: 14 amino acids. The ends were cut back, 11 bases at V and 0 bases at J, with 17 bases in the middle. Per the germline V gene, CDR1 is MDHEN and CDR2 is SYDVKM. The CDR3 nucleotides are TGTGCCTCCGTTGTTGGGGGGAGCTCCTACGAGCAGTACTTC. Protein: CASVVGGSSYEQYF.

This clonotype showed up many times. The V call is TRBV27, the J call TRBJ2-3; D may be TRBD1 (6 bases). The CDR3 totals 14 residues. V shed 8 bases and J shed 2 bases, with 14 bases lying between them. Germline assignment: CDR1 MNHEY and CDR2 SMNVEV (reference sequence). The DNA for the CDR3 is TGTGCCAGCCACGAACAGGGCGCCACAGATACGCAGTATTTT. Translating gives CASHEQGATDTQYF.

CDR3 sequence (DNA): TGTGCCAGCAGCCCCCCGGGACGGAAAAGCACAGATACGCAGTATTTT. This translates into CASSPPGRKSTDTQYF. The rearrangement uses TRBV9 and TRBJ2-3; D may be TRBD1 or TRBD2 (5 bases each). The CDR3 runs 16 residues. CDR1 and CDR2 from the germline V gene are SGDLS and YYNGEE. Trimming shortened V by 4 bases and J by 0 bases, and 15 bases separated the two germline ends.

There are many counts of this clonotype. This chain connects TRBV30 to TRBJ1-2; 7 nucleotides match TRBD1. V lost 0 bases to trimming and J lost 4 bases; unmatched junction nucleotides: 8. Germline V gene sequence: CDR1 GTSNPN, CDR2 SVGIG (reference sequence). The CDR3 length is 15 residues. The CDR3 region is CAWSVLRGGLYGYTF. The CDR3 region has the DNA TGTGCCTGGAGTGTACTAAGAGGGGGCCTCTATGGCTACACCTTC.

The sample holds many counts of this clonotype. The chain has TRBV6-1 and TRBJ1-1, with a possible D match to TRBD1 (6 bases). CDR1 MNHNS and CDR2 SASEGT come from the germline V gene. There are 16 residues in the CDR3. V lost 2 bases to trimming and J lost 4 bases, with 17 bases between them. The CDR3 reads CASSEIWGAKGTEAFF. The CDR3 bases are TGTGCCAGCAGTGAAATATGGGGGGCTAAGGGCACTGAAGCTTTCTTT.

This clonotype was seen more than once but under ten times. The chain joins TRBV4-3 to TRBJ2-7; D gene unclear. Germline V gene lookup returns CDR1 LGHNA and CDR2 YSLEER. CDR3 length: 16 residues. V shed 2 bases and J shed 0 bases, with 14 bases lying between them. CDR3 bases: TGCGCCAGCAGCCAATCTGCCGCGAGTAGCTCCTACGAGCAGTACTTC. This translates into CASSQSAASSSYEQYF.

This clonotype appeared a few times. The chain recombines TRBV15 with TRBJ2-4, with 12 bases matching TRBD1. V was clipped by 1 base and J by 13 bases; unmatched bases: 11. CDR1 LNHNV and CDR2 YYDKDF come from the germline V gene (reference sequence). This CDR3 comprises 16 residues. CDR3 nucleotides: TGTGCCACCAGCAGAGTACCCCCCGCCGGGACAGGGGGCCAGTACTTC. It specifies CATSRVPPAGTGGQYF.

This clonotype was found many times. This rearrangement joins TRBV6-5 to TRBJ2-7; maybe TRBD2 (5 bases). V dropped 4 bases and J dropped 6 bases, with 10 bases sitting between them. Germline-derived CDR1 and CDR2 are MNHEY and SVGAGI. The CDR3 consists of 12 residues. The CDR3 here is CASSSGGREQYF. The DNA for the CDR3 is TGTGCCAGCAGTTCCGGAGGACGCGAGCAGTACTTC.

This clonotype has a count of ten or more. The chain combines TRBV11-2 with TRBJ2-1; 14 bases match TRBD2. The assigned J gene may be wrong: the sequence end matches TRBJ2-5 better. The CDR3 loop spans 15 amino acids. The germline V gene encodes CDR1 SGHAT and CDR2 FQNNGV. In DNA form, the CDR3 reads TGTGCCAGCAGCCCCGGGACTAGCGGGGGAGAGACCCAGTACTTC. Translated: CASSPGTSGGETQYF.

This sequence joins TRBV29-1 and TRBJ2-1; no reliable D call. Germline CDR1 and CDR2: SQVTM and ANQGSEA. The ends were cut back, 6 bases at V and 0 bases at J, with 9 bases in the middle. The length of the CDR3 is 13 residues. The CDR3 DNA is TGCAGCGTCGGGTGGAGCTCCTACAATGAGCAGTTCTTC. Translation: CSVGWSSYNEQFF.

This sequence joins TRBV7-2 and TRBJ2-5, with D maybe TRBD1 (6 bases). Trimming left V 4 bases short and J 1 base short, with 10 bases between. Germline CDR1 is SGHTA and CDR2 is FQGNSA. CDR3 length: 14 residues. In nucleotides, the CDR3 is TGTGCCAGCAGCTCAAGGACAGTCCAAGAGACCCAGTACTTC. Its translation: CASSSRTVQETQYF.

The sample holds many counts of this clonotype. The CDR3 reads CASIPARDRVGGYTF. The CDR3 DNA reads as TGTGCCAGCATCCCGGCCCGGGACAGGGTCGGGGGCTACACCTTC. The genes are TRBV13 and TRBJ1-2; TRBD1 matches 9 bases. This CDR3 is 15 amino acids long. The germline CDR1 and CDR2 sequences are PRHDT and FYEKMQ (reference sequence). J lost 8 bases, V lost 7 bases, and 14 bases had no gene match.

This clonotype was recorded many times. CDR3 loop: CSVGGQPPFQEQYF. CDR3 in DNA: TGCAGCGTTGGGGGACAGCCACCCTTCCAGGAGCAGTACTTC. The chain combines TRBV29-1 with TRBJ2-7; 7 bases agree with TRBD1. Germline assignment: CDR1 SQVTM and CDR2 ANQGSEA. The CDR3 consists of 14 residues. Trimming cost V 4 bases and J 7 bases; bases outside gene matches: 13.

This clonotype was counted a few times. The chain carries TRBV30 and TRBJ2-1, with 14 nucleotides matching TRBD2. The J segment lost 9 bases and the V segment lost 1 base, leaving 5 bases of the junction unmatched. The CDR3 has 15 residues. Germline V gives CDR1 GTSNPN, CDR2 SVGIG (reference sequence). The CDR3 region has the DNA TGTGCCTGGAGTGAGGGACTAGCGGGAGCAGCTGAGCAGTTCTTC. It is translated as CAWSEGLAGAAEQFF.

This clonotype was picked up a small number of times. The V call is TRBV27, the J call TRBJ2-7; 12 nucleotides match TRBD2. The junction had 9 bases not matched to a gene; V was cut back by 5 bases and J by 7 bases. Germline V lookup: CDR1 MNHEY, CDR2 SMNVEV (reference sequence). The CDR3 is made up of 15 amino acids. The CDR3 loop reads CASSPLAGGLREQYF. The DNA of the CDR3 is TGTGCCAGCAGTCCACTAGCGGGAGGCCTCCGGGAGCAGTACTTC.

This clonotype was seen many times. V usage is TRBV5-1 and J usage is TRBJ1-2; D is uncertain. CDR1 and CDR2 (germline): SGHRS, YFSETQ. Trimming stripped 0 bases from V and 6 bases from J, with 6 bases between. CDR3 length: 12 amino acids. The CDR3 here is CASSLAGDGYTF. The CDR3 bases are TGCGCCAGCAGCTTGGCGGGAGATGGCTACACCTTC.

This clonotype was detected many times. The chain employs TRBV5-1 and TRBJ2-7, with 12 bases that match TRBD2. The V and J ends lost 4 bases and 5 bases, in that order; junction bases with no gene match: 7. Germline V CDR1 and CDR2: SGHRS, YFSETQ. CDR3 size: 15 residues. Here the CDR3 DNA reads TGCGCCAGCAGCCAGAGGACTAGCGGGACCCACGAGCAGTACTTC. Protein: CASSQRTSGTHEQYF.

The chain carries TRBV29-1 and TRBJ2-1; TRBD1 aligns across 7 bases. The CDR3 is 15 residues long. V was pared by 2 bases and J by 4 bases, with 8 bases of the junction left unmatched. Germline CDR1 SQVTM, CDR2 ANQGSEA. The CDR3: CSVEPRGSLYNEQFF. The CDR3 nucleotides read TGCAGCGTTGAACCCAGGGGGTCCTTGTACAATGAGCAGTTCTTC.